Shown below are 10 T cell receptor beta chains from a single sample sequenced in a study of cytomegalovirus exposure and HLA in healthy donors (TCRdb year 2017). Receptor libraries were prepared by the immunoSEQ multiplex PCR assay. For the multiplex PCR, a mixture combining 60 forward primers for TCR Vbeta segments and 13 reverse primers for TCR Jbeta segments was used. The clones in this table, taken by TCRdb from immuneACCESS, are in-frame only. Not every clone is retained; where verified, under half of the shortfall comes from an unresolved V gene, and the cause of the rest is unknown. This sample's clone table shows about 120,000 clones. In total, the top ten clones hold over 1.5% of the sample. Sequenced sample: PBMCs. The receptors here all came from a middle-aged woman in good health and CMV-seropositive.

V and J are TRBV7-6 and TRBJ2-1; the match to TRBD2 covers 7 bases. V lost 5 bases, J lost 7 bases, and 5 bases stayed unmatched. The length of the CDR3 is 13 residues. Germline V gives CDR1 SGHVS, CDR2 FNYEAQ. The CDR3 DNA reads as TGTGCCAGCAGCAGGACTAGAGATAATGAGCAGTTCTTC. Translated: CASSRTRDNEQFF.

The rearrangement uses TRBV5-6 and TRBJ2-1; TRBD2 agrees at 8 bases. This CDR3 is 12 amino acids long. The germline gives CDR1 SGHDT, CDR2 YYEEEE. J gave up 8 bases and V 4 bases, and 2 bases lay outside the gene matches. CDR3 sequence (DNA): TGTGCCAGCAGCGAGACTAGCGATGAGCAGTTCTTC. Residues: CASSETSDEQFF.

The rearrangement links TRBV19 to TRBJ1-2, with a possible D match to TRBD1 (6 bases). Between the trimmed V and J ends, which lost 5 bases and 4 bases, there was a span of 11 bases. The CDR3 is 13 amino acids. Germline CDR1 LNHDA, CDR2 SQIVND (reference sequence). CDR3 in amino acids: CASSSDRRYGYTF. CDR3 nucleotide sequence: TGTGCCAGTAGTTCAGACAGGCGCTATGGCTACACCTTC.

The chain carries TRBV30 and TRBJ2-5; 11 bases fit TRBD2. With V trimmed by 4 bases and J by 5 bases, 12 bases remained unmatched. The CDR3 length is 16 residues. The germline V gene has CDR1 GTSNPN and CDR2 SVGIG (reference sequence). The CDR3 DNA reads TGTGCCTGGACCCGCAAGACTAGCGGGATCAAGGAGACCCAGTACTTC. Protein sequence: CAWTRKTSGIKETQYF.

This chain uses TRBV6-5 with TRBJ2-7, with TRBD2 matching over 9 bases. The CDR3 has 14 amino acids. The V and J ends lost 10 bases and 5 bases, in that order; junction bases with no gene match: 12. In germline, CDR1 is MNHEY, CDR2 SVGAGI. CDR3 bases: TGTGCCATACCCTTAGCGGGAGTGTTCCACGAGCAGTACTTC. This codes for CAIPLAGVFHEQYF.

The CDR3 spells CSGRQGANTGELFF. In DNA, the CDR3 is TGCAGCGGAAGACAGGGGGCGAACACCGGGGAGCTGTTTTTT. V is TRBV29-1 and J is TRBJ2-2; 9 bases align to TRBD1. The CDR3 is 14 amino acids. Losses at the gene ends were 7 bases for V and 0 bases for J; bases not matched to a gene: 3. CDR1 SQVTM and CDR2 ANQGSEA come from the germline V gene.

The rearrangement links TRBV28 to TRBJ2-7; 7 bases agree with TRBD2. J was trimmed by 5 bases and V by 6 bases; bases with no gene match: 10. Looked up from germline, CDR1 is MDHEN and CDR2 is SYDVKM. CDR3 size: 14 residues. This CDR3 is CASRQLAGVDEQYF. In DNA, the CDR3 is TGTGCCAGCAGACAGTTGGCGGGAGTGGACGAGCAGTACTTC.

The chain carries TRBV29-1 and TRBJ2-5; TRBD2 matches at 8 bases. The J call may be in error: the DNA end matches TRBJ2-7 better. The CDR3 has 15 residues. CDR1 and CDR2 from the germline V gene are SQVTM and ANQGSEA. The CDR3 coding sequence is TGCAGCGTTGGCCCCGCTCTTAGCGGGAATGGCGAGCAGTACTTC. Amino acids: CSVGPALSGNGEQYF.

The genes are TRBV2 and TRBJ1-1; D is ambiguous. The V gene's germline CDR1 is SNHLY and CDR2 FYNNEI. V lost 7 bases, J lost 1 base, and 10 bases lay in between. CDR3 size: 13 residues. The CDR3 nucleotides are TGTGCCAGCAATGTCGACACGAACACTGAAGCTTTCTTT. Protein product: CASNVDTNTEAFF.

The chain carries TRBV2 and TRBJ2-6; D gene unclear. V was shortened by 8 bases and J by 2 bases, with 7 bases between the two germline ends. The germline gives CDR1 SNHLY, CDR2 FYNNEI. This CDR3 comprises 13 residues. The CDR3, as DNA: TGTGCCAGCGACACTCCTGGGGCCAACGTCCTGACTTTC. Residues: CASDTPGANVLTF.